This TCR beta chain was sequenced in a study of cytomegalovirus exposure and HLA in healthy donors. About the research overall: There were some 380 genotyped donors. Of these, 75% to 85% fell in the genetic ancestry cluster associated with self-reported Caucasian donors.

With 60 Vbeta and 13 Jbeta primers, the PCR was carried out. The data were produced by immunoSEQ multiplex PCR, yet TCRdb's version contains in-frame clones alone and is incomplete. The repertoire holds roughly 150,000 clones, with over 65% as singletons. V was clipped by 5 bases and J by 6 bases, with 17 bases between them. CDR1 is SGHNT and CDR2 is YENEEA in the germline V gene. This CDR3 region has 15 residues. The genes are TRBV11-3 and TRBJ2-1; D may be TRBD2 (6 bases). The specimen sequenced was PBMCs. This receptor was taken from a woman aged 25-40 years in good health and CMV-seronegative. The CDR3 spells CASSRGDSYGNEQFF. As DNA, the CDR3 is TGTGCCAGCAGCAGAGGGGACTCCTACGGCAATGAGCAGTTCTTC.